This passage covers 28 T cell receptor beta chains from one sample sequenced in a study of blood T cell repertoires in COVID-19. The repertoire was sequenced with immunoSEQ multiplex PCR; TCRdb's copy has only in-frame clones and lacks some. The sample includes about 170,000 clones, 70% to 85% of them seen just once. Sequencing was performed on peripheral blood. These receptors all come from a man aged 55 to 70 who had recovered from COVID-19.

The chain is built from TRBV18 and TRBJ1-5; D may be TRBD1 (6 bases). This CDR3 spans 14 amino acids. CDR1 is KGHSH and CDR2 is LQKENI in the germline V gene. Trimming removed 4 bases from V and 5 bases from J, with 12 bases in between. The CDR3 DNA is TGTGCCAGCTCACAACAGGGTAGGGATCAGCCCCAGCATTTT. This codes for CASSQQGRDQPQHF.

The V and J genes are TRBV19 and TRBJ2-7; 7 nucleotides agree with TRBD1. Trimming took 9 bases from V and 2 from J; bases not matched to a gene: 13. The length of the CDR3 is 15 residues. Germline V gene lookup returns CDR1 LNHDA and CDR2 SQIVND (reference sequence). Written as DNA, the CDR3 is TGTGCCAGCAGGATCCAGTTAGGACAGGCCTACGAGCAGTACTTC. Its translation: CASRIQLGQAYEQYF.

V usage is TRBV11-3 and J usage is TRBJ2-1, with D tentatively TRBD2 (5 bases). This CDR3 contains 15 residues. V was trimmed by 6 bases and J by 5 bases, leaving 17 bases between them. Germline CDR1 is SGHNT and CDR2 is YENEEA. The CDR3 region is CASSTGGREDNEQFF. The CDR3 DNA follows: TGTGCCAGCAGTACCGGAGGACGGGAAGACAATGAGCAGTTCTTC. Variable domain in full (rest from reference TRBV11-3 and TRBJ2-1): EAGVVQSPRYKIIEKKQPVAFWCNPISGHNTLYWYLQNLGQGPELLIRYENEEAVDDSQLPKDRFSAERLKGVDSTLKIQPAELGDSAVYLCASSTGGREDNEQFFGPGTRLTVL.

This clone was seen only a few times. The rearrangement links TRBV27 to TRBJ1-6; D is ambiguous. Germline-derived CDR1 and CDR2 are MNHEY and SMNVEV (reference sequence). Trimming pared 6 bases from V and 7 bases from J, leaving 22 bases between. The CDR3 sequence is 17 residues long. DNA of the CDR3: TGTGCCAGCAGCAGTACGGGCCCCGGGATAGGAAATTCACCCCTCCACTTT. This gives the protein CASSSTGPGIGNSPLHF.

This clone was detected a few times. This sequence joins TRBV15 and TRBJ2-3; the match to TRBD2 covers 12 bases. The CDR3 runs to 17 residues. Trimming at V came to 1 base and at J to 4 bases, leaving 6 bases not matched to a gene. The germline V gene encodes CDR1 LNHNV and CDR2 YYDKDF (reference sequence). The CDR3 DNA follows: TGTGCCACCAGCAGAGGCCCGGGACTAGCGGGTCCAGATACGCAGTATTTT. It yields the protein CATSRGPGLAGPDTQYF.

This chain uses TRBV5-4 with TRBJ1-1; the match to TRBD1 covers 8 bases. CDR1 is SGHNT and CDR2 is YYREEE in the germline V gene (reference sequence). The CDR3 is made up of 14 amino acids. Trimming at V came to 4 bases and at J to 6 bases, leaving 8 bases not matched to a gene. CDR3 sequence reads: CASSVAGGRAEAFF. The CDR3 DNA reads TGTGCCAGCAGCGTAGCAGGGGGCCGGGCTGAAGCTTTCTTT.

The gene calls are TRBV19 and TRBJ2-1, with 14 bases identical to TRBD2. The CDR3 is 17 amino acids. Per germline, CDR1 LNHDA and CDR2 SQIVND (reference sequence). V lost 9 bases and J lost 4; bases outside the gene matches: 11. Here the CDR3 reads CASTTGLAGGYYNEQFF. The DNA of the CDR3 is TGTGCCAGCACTACTGGACTAGCGGGGGGTTATTACAATGAGCAGTTCTTC.

The rearrangement links TRBV5-5 to TRBJ1-4; D is possibly TRBD1 (5 bases). Trimming took off 0 bases at V and 4 bases at J, with 13 bases between the two ends. Germline CDR1 SGHKS, CDR2 YYEKEE (reference sequence). The CDR3 totals 16 residues. The CDR3 here is CASSLDFDRVNEKLFF. The CDR3 bases are TGTGCCAGCAGCTTGGATTTTGACAGAGTTAATGAAAAACTGTTTTTT.

The J gene is TRBJ1-3, the V gene TRBV5-1, with 8 nucleotides matching TRBD1. Germline CDR1 reads SGHRS; CDR2 reads YFSETQ. The ends lost 3 bases at V and 0 bases at J; junction bases unmatched: 2. The CDR3 is made up of 15 amino acids. Here the CDR3 reads CASSSQGGSGNTIYF. For the CDR3, the DNA is TGCGCCAGCAGCTCACAGGGGGGCTCTGGAAACACCATATATTTT.

V gene TRBV19 combines with J gene TRBJ1-2; weak D call: TRBD1 (5 bases). The V gene's germline CDR1 is LNHDA and CDR2 SQIVND (reference sequence). V was shortened by 5 bases and J by 5 bases, with 15 bases between the two germline ends. The CDR3 contains 14 residues. CDR3 region: CASSLPGLIYGYTF. The DNA of the CDR3 is TGTGCCAGTAGTCTTCCGGGACTAATTTATGGCTACACCTTC.

The sample holds a few counts of this clone. The genes are TRBV7-9 and TRBJ2-3, with 9 bases identical to TRBD1. This CDR3 spans 15 amino acids. V gave up 8 bases and J gave up 2 bases; unmatched junction bases: 8. The germline V gene has CDR1 SEHNR and CDR2 FQNEAQ (reference sequence). In nucleotides, the CDR3 is TGTGCCAGCTCTAACAGGGGGCAGACCACAGATACGCAGTATTTT. As protein: CASSNRGQTTDTQYF.

With regard to this clone: The same CDR3 can be traced to other DNA sequences in this sample. This chain joins TRBV6-5 and TRBJ2-7; the match to TRBD1 covers 8 bases. CDR3 length: 12 residues. V lost 6 bases to trimming and J lost 2 bases; unmatched junction nucleotides: 0. Germline assignment: CDR1 MNHEY and CDR2 SVGAGI. The CDR3 sequence: CASRQGAYEQYF. The CDR3 coding sequence is TGTGCCAGCAGACAGGGGGCCTACGAGCAGTACTTC.

The V gene is TRBV3-1 (or the pseudogene TRBV3-2), the J gene TRBJ2-4; 7 positions match TRBD2. In germline, CDR1 is LGHDT, CDR2 YNNKEL (reference sequence). The trim removed 4 bases at V and 6 bases at J, leaving 0 bases unmatched. This CDR3 has 12 residues. The CDR3 is CASSPGGNIQYF. The CDR3 DNA reads as TGTGCCAGCAGCCCGGGGGGAAACATTCAGTACTTC.

This chain connects TRBV25-1 to TRBJ2-7, with 10 positions matching TRBD1. Germline V gene sequence: CDR1 MGHDK, CDR2 SYGVNS. J was trimmed by 3 bases and V by 4 bases; bases with no gene match: 9. The CDR3 has 16 residues. The DNA for the CDR3 is TGTGCCAGCAGTGCAACCGACCGGGACAGGGGCTACGAGCAGTACTTC. Protein product: CASSATDRDRGYEQYF.

In DNA form, the CDR3 reads TGCGCCAGCAGCGATGGACAGGGATACGCTAACTATGGCTACACCTTC. Translation: CASSDGQGYANYGYTF. The rearrangement joins TRBV5-1 to TRBJ1-2; TRBD1 matches 8 bases. Trimming at V came to 4 bases and at J to 0 bases, leaving 8 bases not matched to a gene. CDR3 length equals 16 residues. Germline values: CDR1 SGHRS, CDR2 YFSETQ.

The V and J genes are TRBV18 and TRBJ1-6; the D gene is possibly TRBD1 (6 bases). The ends were cut back, 4 bases at V and 7 bases at J, with 11 bases in the middle. This CDR3 comprises 14 residues. Germline V CDR1 and CDR2: KGHSH, LQKENI. The CDR3 nucleotides are TGTGCCAGCTCACGGGACATGGGGAATTCACCCCTCCACTTT. It specifies CASSRDMGNSPLHF.

This chain links TRBV11-2 with TRBJ1-2; the D is unclear. The CDR3 is 15 amino acids. The V gene's germline CDR1 is SGHAT and CDR2 FQNNGV. Between the trimmed V and J ends, which lost 5 bases and 4 bases, there was a span of 17 bases. CDR3 nucleotide sequence: TGTGCCAGCAGCCCCTTAGGCCGGAGGTCCTATGGCTACACCTTC. Translation: CASSPLGRRSYGYTF.

The V gene is TRBV20-1, the J gene TRBJ1-4, with a tentative D call TRBD1 (5 bases). Germline lookup yields CDR1 DFQATT and CDR2 SNEGSKA (reference sequence). The CDR3 extends over 13 amino acids. V dropped 3 bases and J dropped 7 bases, with 12 bases sitting between them. CDR3 coding DNA: TGCAGTGCTAGTCGGGGGGGTGGTGAAAAACTGTTTTTT. Its protein is CSASRGGGEKLFF.

The chain joins TRBV6-2 or TRBV6-3 to TRBJ2-2, with TRBD2 identical over 10 bases. The germline V gene encodes CDR1 MNHEY and CDR2 SVGEGT. The ends lost 4 bases at V and 4 bases at J; junction bases unmatched: 6. The CDR3 extends over 16 amino acids. The CDR3: CASSWSERGGTGELFF. CDR3 DNA sequence: TGTGCCAGCAGTTGGTCGGAGCGGGGGGGCACCGGGGAGCTGTTTTTT.

A word on this clone: The junction does not match germline at one end; this may be a read error. The chain is built from TRBV7-7 and TRBJ2-7, with TRBD1 matching over 10 bases. CDR1 is SSHAT and CDR2 is FNYEAQ in the germline V gene (reference sequence). This CDR3 contains 15 residues. For the CDR3, the DNA is TGTGCTAGCAGCCAGGGGACAGGGGCGGTTTACGAGCAGTACTTC. Translation gives CASSQGTGAVYEQYF. Filled out from reference TRBV7-7 and TRBJ2-7, the complete variable domain reads GAGVSQSPRYKVTKRGQDVTLRCDPISSHATLYWYQQALGQGPEFLTYFNYEAQPDKSGLPSDRFSAERPEGSISTLTIQRTEQRDSAMYRCASSQGTGAVYEQYFGPGTRLTVT.

The V gene is TRBV11-1, the J gene TRBJ2-2, with D perhaps TRBD2 (6 bases). Germline V lookup: CDR1 SGHAT, CDR2 FQDESV (reference sequence). Trimming took off 5 bases at V and 2 bases at J, with 12 bases between the two ends. This CDR3 is built from 15 residues. The chain's CDR3 is CASSPRDSNTGELFF. The DNA of the CDR3 is TGTGCCAGCAGCCCCCGGGACTCAAACACCGGGGAGCTGTTTTTT.

This chain links TRBV7-9 with TRBJ2-7; 11 positions match TRBD2. The CDR3 has 14 amino acids. Germline lookup yields CDR1 SEHNR and CDR2 FQNEAQ (reference sequence). V gave up 5 bases and J gave up 7 bases; unmatched junction bases: 7. The CDR3 protein is CASSVSGGGAEQYF. The CDR3 coding sequence is TGTGCCAGCAGCGTTAGCGGGGGGGGCGCGGAGCAGTACTTC.

V is TRBV6-5 and J is TRBJ2-5; perhaps TRBD2 as D (7 bases). Trimming took 6 bases from V and 8 from J, leaving 13 bases between them. The germline V gene has CDR1 MNHEY and CDR2 SVGAGI. There are 12 residues in the CDR3. CDR3 nucleotide sequence: TGTGCCAGCAGCGCACGGGGGGCTACCCAGTACTTC. This encodes CASSARGATQYF.

The gene calls are TRBV7-2 and TRBJ1-1, with D unresolved. The CDR3 loop spans 14 amino acids. V was pared by 1 base and J by 3 bases, with 9 bases between. From germline, CDR1 is SGHTA and CDR2 FQGNSA. CDR3 sequence: CASSLGQVHTEAFF. DNA of the CDR3: TGTGCCAGCAGCTTAGGCCAGGTTCACACTGAAGCTTTCTTT.

The J gene is TRBJ2-7, the V gene TRBV5-1; tentatively, D is TRBD1 (6 bases). This CDR3 comprises 15 residues. Germline V lookup: CDR1 SGHRS, CDR2 YFSETQ. The V gene lost 0 bases and the J gene lost 6 bases, with 16 bases spanning the gap. DNA of the CDR3: TGCGCCAGCAGCTTGGAGGTAAGCCTGGGGGCCGAGCAGTACTTC. Protein product: CASSLEVSLGAEQYF.

This clone was seen a handful of times. A read error may produce the germline difference seen at one junction end. The chain has TRBV3-1 (or the pseudogene TRBV3-2) and TRBJ2-4; D unclear. This CDR3 comprises 17 residues. Germline loops: CDR1 LGHDT, CDR2 YNNKEL (reference sequence). The CDR3 DNA sequence: TGTGCCAGCAGCCTAACGGTTCCCCCCTTTGGTAAAAGCATTCAGTACTTC. Translation gives CASSLTVPPFGKSIQYF.

The chain couples TRBV19 to TRBJ1-1, with D tentatively TRBD1 (5 bases). This CDR3 comprises 14 residues. Germline lookup yields CDR1 LNHDA and CDR2 SQIVND (reference sequence). Trimming removed 0 bases from V and 4 bases from J, with 9 bases in between. CDR3 in amino acids: CASSIEAGPTEAFF. CDR3 nucleotide sequence: TGTGCCAGTAGTATAGAAGCAGGGCCCACTGAAGCTTTCTTT.

The chain carries TRBV5-1 and TRBJ1-1; a weak D match, TRBD1 (6 bases). With 0 bases removed from V and 3 bases from J, the gap between germline ends came to 18 bases. The germline CDR1 and CDR2 sequences are SGHRS and YFSETQ. The CDR3 contains 17 residues. In DNA, the CDR3 is TGCGCCAGCAGCTTGGCCATCGCAGGACAGAGGGACACTGAAGCTTTCTTT. This translates into CASSLAIAGQRDTEAFF. Filled out from reference TRBV5-1 and TRBJ1-1, the complete variable domain reads KAGVTQTPRYLIKTRGQQVTLSCSPISGHRSVSWYQQTPGQGLQFLFEYFSETQRNKGNFPGRFSGRQFSNSRSEMNVSTLELGDSALYLCASSLAIAGQRDTEAFFGQGTRLTVV.